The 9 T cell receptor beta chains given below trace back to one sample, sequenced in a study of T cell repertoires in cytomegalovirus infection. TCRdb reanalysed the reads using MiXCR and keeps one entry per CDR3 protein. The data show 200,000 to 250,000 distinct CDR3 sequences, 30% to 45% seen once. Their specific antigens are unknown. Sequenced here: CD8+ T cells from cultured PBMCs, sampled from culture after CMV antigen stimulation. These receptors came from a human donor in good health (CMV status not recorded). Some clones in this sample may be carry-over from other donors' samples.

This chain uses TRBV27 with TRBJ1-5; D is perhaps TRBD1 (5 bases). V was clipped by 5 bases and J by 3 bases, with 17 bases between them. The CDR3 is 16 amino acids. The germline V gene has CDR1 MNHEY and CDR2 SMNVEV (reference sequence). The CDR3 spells CASSPRVLRVNQPQHF. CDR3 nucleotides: TGTGCCAGCAGTCCTCGGGTTCTCAGGGTCAATCAGCCCCAGCATTTT.

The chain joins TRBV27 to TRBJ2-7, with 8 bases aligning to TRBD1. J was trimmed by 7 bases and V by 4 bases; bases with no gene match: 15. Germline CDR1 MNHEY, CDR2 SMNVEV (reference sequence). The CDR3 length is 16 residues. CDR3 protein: CASSSDRGPPRGEQYF. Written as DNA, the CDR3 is TGTGCCAGCAGTTCCGACAGGGGCCCACCAAGGGGAGAGCAGTACTTC.

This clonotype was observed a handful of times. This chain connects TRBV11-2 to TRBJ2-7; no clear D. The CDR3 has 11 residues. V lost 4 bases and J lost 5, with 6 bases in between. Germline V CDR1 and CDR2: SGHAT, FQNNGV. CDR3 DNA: TGTGCCAGCAGCTCGTATGACGAGCAGTACTTC. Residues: CASSSYDEQYF. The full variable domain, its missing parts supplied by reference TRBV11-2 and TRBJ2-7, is EAGVAQSPRYKIIEKRQSVAFWCNPISGHATLYWYQQILGQGPKLLIQFQNNGVVDDSQLPKDRFSAERLKGVDSTLKIQPAKLEDSAVYLCASSSYDEQYFGPGTRLTVT.

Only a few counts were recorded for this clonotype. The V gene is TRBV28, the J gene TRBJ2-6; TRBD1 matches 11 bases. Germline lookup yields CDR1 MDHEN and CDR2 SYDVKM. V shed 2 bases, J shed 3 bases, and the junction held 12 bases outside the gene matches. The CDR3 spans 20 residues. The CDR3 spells CASSLPPERDRGFGANVLTF. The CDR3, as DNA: TGTGCCAGCAGTTTACCCCCAGAAAGGGACAGGGGGTTTGGGGCCAACGTCCTGACTTTC.

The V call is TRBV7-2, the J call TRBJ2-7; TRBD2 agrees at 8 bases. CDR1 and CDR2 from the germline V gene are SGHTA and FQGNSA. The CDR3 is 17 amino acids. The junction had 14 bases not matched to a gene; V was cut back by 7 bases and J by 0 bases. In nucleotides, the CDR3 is TGTGCCAGCACCCCTAGTTTGCGGGGGGACGGCTCCTACGAGCAGTACTTC. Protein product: CASTPSLRGDGSYEQYF.

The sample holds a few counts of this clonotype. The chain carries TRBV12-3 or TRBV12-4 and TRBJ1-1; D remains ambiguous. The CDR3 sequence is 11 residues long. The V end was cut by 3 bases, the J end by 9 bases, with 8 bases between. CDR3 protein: CASSLGGQAFF. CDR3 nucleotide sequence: TGTGCCAGCAGTTTGGGAGGGCAAGCTTTCTTT.

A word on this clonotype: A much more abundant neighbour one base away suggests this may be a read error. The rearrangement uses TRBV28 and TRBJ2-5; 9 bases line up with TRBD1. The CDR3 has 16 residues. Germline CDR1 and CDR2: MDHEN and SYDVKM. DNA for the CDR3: TGTGCCTGCAGTTTTATAGCCCGGGACAGGGTAGAGACCCAGTACTTC. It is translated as CACSFIARDRVETQYF.

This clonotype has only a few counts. CDR3 in DNA: TGTGCCAGCAGTTACGGGACGGGATTAGTTACTTACGAGCAGTACTTC. Its protein is CASSYGTGLVTYEQYF. The chain joins TRBV6-5 to TRBJ2-7; perhaps D is TRBD1 or TRBD2 (5 bases each). The CDR3 contains 16 residues. The germline CDR1 and CDR2 sequences are MNHEY and SVGAGI. Trimming removed 2 bases from V and 4 bases from J, with 18 bases in between.

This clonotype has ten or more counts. The CDR3 reads CASKSDGNSNQPQHF. CDR3 nucleotide sequence: TGTGCCAGCAAATCGGACGGAAATAGCAATCAGCCCCAGCATTTT. V gene TRBV6-1 combines with J gene TRBJ1-5; D remains ambiguous. This CDR3 region has 15 residues. Trimming took off 7 bases at V and 0 bases at J, with 13 bases between the two ends. Per germline, CDR1 MNHNS and CDR2 SASEGT.